Below, 11 T cell receptor beta chains from the same sample are listed, as sequenced in a study of blood T cell repertoires in COVID-19. Assay: immunoSEQ multiplex PCR; the TCRdb copy retains only in-frame clones and omits some. In the table there are more than 95,000 clones, 87% of which are singletons. Sequenced sample: peripheral blood. These receptors were collected from a man over 45 in a cohort sampled during active COVID-19.

This chain uses TRBV2 with TRBJ1-4, with D unclear. The CDR3 consists of 13 residues. Germline-derived CDR1 and CDR2 are SNHLY and FYNNEI. With 7 bases removed from V and 7 bases from J, the gap between germline ends came to 13 bases. CDR3 coding DNA: TGTGCCAGCACGGAGGAGTGGGGTGAAAAACTGTTTTTT. Its protein is CASTEEWGEKLFF.

The gene calls are TRBV5-1 and TRBJ1-6; 10 nucleotides match TRBD1. The CDR3 is 14 residues long. The germline V gene encodes CDR1 SGHRS and CDR2 YFSETQ. V shed 3 bases and J 10 bases; nucleotides not matched to a gene: 4. CDR3: CASSSGTGESPLHF. DNA of the CDR3: TGCGCCAGCAGCTCCGGGACAGGGGAATCACCCCTCCACTTT. The entire variable domain, with the rest obtained from reference TRBV5-1 and TRBJ1-6, is as follows: KAGVTQTPRYLIKTRGQQVTLSCSPISGHRSVSWYQQTPGQGLQFLFEYFSETQRNKGNFPGRFSGRQFSNSRSEMNVSTLELGDSALYLCASSSGTGESPLHFGNGTRLTVT.

The chain is built from TRBV3-1 (or the pseudogene TRBV3-2) and TRBJ2-3; 15 nucleotides agree with TRBD2. The CDR3 contains 19 residues. The V gene end was trimmed by 5 bases and the J gene end by 0 bases; junction bases not matched to a gene: 9. In germline, CDR1 is LGHDT, CDR2 YNNKEL (reference sequence). The CDR3 loop is CASSDGTSGGRTSTDTQYF. The CDR3 DNA is TGTGCCAGCAGCGACGGGACTAGCGGGGGGCGGACTAGCACAGATACGCAGTATTTT.

This sequence joins TRBV6-5 and TRBJ2-7; TRBD1 might be the D (8 bases). Germline V gene lookup returns CDR1 MNHEY and CDR2 SVGAGI. V was pared by 5 bases and J by 6 bases, with 14 bases between. The CDR3 is 13 amino acids. This chain's CDR3 is CASSTGGGREQYV. The CDR3 DNA follows: TGTGCCAGCAGTACAGGGGGGGGGCGCGAGCAGTACGTC.

The V and J genes are TRBV19 and TRBJ1-4, with TRBD1 matching 10 bases. Germline V gene sequence: CDR1 LNHDA, CDR2 SQIVND (reference sequence). CDR3 length: 13 amino acids. Trimming removed 8 bases from V and 7 bases from J; junction bases left unmatched: 4. The CDR3: CASSDRGREKLFF. CDR3 bases: TGTGCCAGTTCCGACAGGGGGCGTGAAAAACTGTTTTTT.

The chain uses TRBV3-1 (or the pseudogene TRBV3-2) and TRBJ1-2; 7 bases are a match to TRBD1. Germline CDR1 reads LGHDT; CDR2 reads YNNKEL (reference sequence). The V and J ends lost 8 bases and 6 bases, in that order; junction bases with no gene match: 6. The CDR3 is 12 residues long. DNA of the CDR3: TGTGCCAGCCGACAGGGCACCCATGGCTACACCTTC. Its translation: CASRQGTHGYTF.

Turning to this clone: The sample has other DNA sequences that encode this CDR3 too. V gene TRBV19 combines with J gene TRBJ1-2; D remains unclear. The CDR3 length is 13 residues. Germline values: CDR1 LNHDA, CDR2 SQIVND (reference sequence). Trimming took 2 bases from V and 0 from J, leaving 4 bases between them. CDR3 DNA sequence: TGTGCCAGTAGTATACTAGCTAACTATGGCTACACCTTC. Its translation is CASSILANYGYTF.

The chain carries TRBV7-2 and TRBJ1-3; D gene unclear. This CDR3 comprises 15 residues. V was shortened by 4 bases and J by 0 bases, with 10 bases between the two germline ends. Germline loops: CDR1 SGHTA, CDR2 FQGNSA. CDR3 amino acids: CASSSQRISGNTIYF. CDR3 in DNA: TGTGCCAGCAGCTCCCAGAGGATCTCTGGAAACACCATATATTTT. Together with reference TRBV7-2 and TRBJ1-3, the CDR3 gives the full variable domain: GAGVSQSPSNKVTEKGKDVELRCDPISGHTALYWYRQSLGQGLEFLIYFQGNSAPDKSGLPSDRFSAERTGGSVSTLTIQRTQQEDSAVYLCASSSQRISGNTIYFGEGSWLTVV.

The V and J genes are TRBV7-8 and TRBJ1-5, with D perhaps TRBD1 (5 bases). This CDR3 has 13 amino acids. The germline V and J ends were trimmed by 5 bases and 5 bases, with 10 bases remaining between them. The V gene's germline CDR1 is SGHVS and CDR2 FQNEAQ. The CDR3 protein is CASSRDWDQPQHF. The CDR3 nucleotides are TGTGCCAGCAGCCGGGACTGGGATCAGCCCCAGCATTTT.

The CDR3: CASSLGGEIVNTIYF. In DNA, the CDR3 is TGTGCCAGCAGCTTAGGGGGGGAGATCGTGAACACCATATATTTT. The J gene is TRBJ1-3, the V gene TRBV7-9, with D perhaps TRBD1 (5 bases). V was pared by 1 base and J by 7 bases, with 14 bases between. This CDR3 contains 15 residues. Germline CDR1 is SEHNR and CDR2 is FQNEAQ (reference sequence).

V usage is TRBV7-8 and J usage is TRBJ1-5; D remains ambiguous. The CDR3 has 14 amino acids. The germline V and J ends were trimmed by 0 bases and 2 bases, with 5 bases remaining between them. Germline CDR1 SGHVS, CDR2 FQNEAQ. For the CDR3, the DNA is TGTGCCAGCAGCTTAGCACTCGGCAATCAGCCCCAGCATTTT. It encodes CASSLALGNQPQHF.